This T cell receptor beta chain was recovered during a study of blood T cell repertoires in COVID-19. Study-wide context: The origin of the acute and convalescent COVID-19 samples was the United States, Italy and Spain.

Sequencing was performed with immunoSEQ multiplex PCR; in TCRdb, only in-frame clones are kept and a portion is missing. The data show about 140,000 clones, around 84% seen once. CDR3 length: 10 amino acids. Germline lookup yields CDR1 SQVTM and CDR2 ANQGSEA. The V gene lost 7 bases and the J gene lost 5 bases, with 8 bases spanning the gap. Sequencing was performed on peripheral blood. The V call is TRBV29-1, the J call TRBJ1-1; D is possibly TRBD1 (6 bases). The receptor's source is an older woman with acute or convalescent COVID-19. As DNA, the CDR3 is TGCAGCGGCCAGGGGACTGAAGCTTTCTTT. As protein: CSGQGTEAFF.